The entry that follows covers one T cell receptor (beta chain) sequence. The method was immunoSEQ multiplex PCR; TCRdb's version includes in-frame clones alone and lacks a portion of them. The sample shows under 300,000 clones, about 90% of them seen only once. This entry is derived from a study of cytomegalovirus exposure and HLA in healthy donors. Trimming left V 4 bases short and J 6 bases short, with 12 bases between. Germline V gives CDR1 GTSNPN, CDR2 SVGIG (reference sequence). The CDR3 sequence is 13 residues long. J is TRBJ1-4 and V is TRBV30; D gene ambiguous. Input material: PBMCs. This clonotype originated in a woman under 30 in good health and CMV-seronegative. The CDR3 loop is CAWMDLGDEKLFF. CDR3 nucleotide sequence: TGTGCCTGGATGGACCTGGGAGATGAAAAACTGTTTTTT. The variable domain in full, with the rest retrieved from reference TRBV30 and TRBJ1-4, is SQTIHQWPATLVQPVGSPLSLECTVEGTSNPNLYWYRQAAGRGLQLLFYSVGIGQISSEVPQNLSASRPQDRQFILSSKKLLLSDSGFYLCAWMDLGDEKLFFGSGTQLSVL.